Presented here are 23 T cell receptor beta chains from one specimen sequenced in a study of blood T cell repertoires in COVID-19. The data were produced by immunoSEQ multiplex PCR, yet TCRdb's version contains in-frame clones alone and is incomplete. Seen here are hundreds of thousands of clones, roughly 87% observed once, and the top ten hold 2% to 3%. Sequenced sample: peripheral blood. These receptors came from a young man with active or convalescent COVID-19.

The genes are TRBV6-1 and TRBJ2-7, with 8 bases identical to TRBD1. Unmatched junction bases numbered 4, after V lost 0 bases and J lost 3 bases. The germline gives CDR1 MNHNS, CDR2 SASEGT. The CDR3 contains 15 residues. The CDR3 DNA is TGTGCCAGCAGTGAAGCGCCCAGGGGGCTCTACGAGCAGTACTTC. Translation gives CASSEAPRGLYEQYF.

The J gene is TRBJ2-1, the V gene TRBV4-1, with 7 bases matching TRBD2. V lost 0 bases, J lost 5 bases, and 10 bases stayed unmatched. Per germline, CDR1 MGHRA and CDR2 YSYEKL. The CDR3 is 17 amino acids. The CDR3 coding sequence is TGCGCCAGCAGCCAAGAGAGGGGAGGGGCCGAAAACAATGAGCAGTTCTTC. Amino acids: CASSQERGGAENNEQFF.

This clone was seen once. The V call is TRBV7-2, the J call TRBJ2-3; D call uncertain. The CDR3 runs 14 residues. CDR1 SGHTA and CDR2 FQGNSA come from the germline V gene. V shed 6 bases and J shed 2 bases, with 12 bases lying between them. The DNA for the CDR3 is TGTGCCAGCAGTCTTCCTGGGCACACAGATACGCAGTATTTT. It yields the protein CASSLPGHTDTQYF.

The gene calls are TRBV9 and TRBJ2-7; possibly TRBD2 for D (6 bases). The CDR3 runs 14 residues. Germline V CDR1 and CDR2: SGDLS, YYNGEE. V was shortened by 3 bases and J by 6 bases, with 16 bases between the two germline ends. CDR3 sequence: CASSGGPRRGEQYF. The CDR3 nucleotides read TGTGCCAGCAGCGGAGGTCCTAGGCGGGGCGAGCAGTACTTC.

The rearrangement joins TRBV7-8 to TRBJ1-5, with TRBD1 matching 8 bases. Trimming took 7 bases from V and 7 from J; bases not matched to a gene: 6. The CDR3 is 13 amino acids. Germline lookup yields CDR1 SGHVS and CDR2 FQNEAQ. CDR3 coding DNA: TGTGCCAGCAATGTGGACAGGGACCAGCCCCAGCATTTT. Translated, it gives CASNVDRDQPQHF.

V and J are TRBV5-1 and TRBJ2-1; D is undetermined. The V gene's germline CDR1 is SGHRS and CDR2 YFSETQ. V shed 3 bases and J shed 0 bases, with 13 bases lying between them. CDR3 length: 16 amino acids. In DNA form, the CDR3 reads TGCGCCAGCAGCTCGGTACAGTCGAGCTCCTACAATGAGCAGTTCTTC. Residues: CASSSVQSSSYNEQFF.

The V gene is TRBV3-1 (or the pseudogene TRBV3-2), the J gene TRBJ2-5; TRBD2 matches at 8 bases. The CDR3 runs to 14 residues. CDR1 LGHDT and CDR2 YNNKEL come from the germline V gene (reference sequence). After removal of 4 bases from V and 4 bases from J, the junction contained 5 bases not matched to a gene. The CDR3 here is CASSPRTSRETQYF. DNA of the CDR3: TGTGCCAGCAGCCCCAGGACTAGCCGAGAGACCCAGTACTTC.

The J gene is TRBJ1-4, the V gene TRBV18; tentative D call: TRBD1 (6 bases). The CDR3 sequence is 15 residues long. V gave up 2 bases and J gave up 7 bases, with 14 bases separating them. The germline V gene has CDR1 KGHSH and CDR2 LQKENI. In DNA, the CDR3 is TGTGCCAGCTCACCAATCGGCCAAGGGGGTGAAAAACTGTTTTTT. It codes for CASSPIGQGGEKLFF.

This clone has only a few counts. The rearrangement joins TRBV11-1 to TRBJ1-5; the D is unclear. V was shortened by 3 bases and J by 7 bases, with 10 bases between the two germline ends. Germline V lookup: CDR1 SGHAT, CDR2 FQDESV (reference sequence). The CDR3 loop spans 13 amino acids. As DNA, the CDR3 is TGTGCCAGCAGCTTTGGGTCCGGGCAGCCCCAGCATTTT. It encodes CASSFGSGQPQHF.

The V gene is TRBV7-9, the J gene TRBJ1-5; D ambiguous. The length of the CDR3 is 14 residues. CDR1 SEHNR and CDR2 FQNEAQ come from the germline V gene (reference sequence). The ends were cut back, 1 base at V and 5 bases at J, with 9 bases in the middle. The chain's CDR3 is CASSLGAHDQPQHF. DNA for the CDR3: TGTGCCAGCAGCTTAGGGGCACATGATCAGCCCCAGCATTTT.

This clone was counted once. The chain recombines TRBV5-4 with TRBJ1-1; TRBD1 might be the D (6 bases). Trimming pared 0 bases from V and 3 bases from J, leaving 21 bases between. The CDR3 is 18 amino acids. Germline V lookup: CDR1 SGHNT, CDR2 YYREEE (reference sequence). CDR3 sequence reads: CASSLDGRVGARDTEAFF. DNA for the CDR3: TGTGCCAGCAGCTTGGACGGGCGAGTGGGGGCGAGGGACACTGAAGCTTTCTTT.

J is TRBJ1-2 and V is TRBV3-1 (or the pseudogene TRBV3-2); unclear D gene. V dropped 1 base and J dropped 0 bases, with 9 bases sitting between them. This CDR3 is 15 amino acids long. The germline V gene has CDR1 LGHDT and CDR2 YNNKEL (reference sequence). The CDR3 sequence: CASSQVQLANYGYTF. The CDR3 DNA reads TGTGCCAGCAGCCAAGTTCAGCTAGCTAACTATGGCTACACCTTC.

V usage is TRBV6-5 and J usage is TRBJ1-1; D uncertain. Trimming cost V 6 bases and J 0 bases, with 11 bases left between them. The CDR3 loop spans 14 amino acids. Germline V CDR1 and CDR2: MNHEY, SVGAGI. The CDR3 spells CASSQHAMNTEAFF. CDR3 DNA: TGTGCCAGCAGCCAACATGCCATGAACACTGAAGCTTTCTTT.

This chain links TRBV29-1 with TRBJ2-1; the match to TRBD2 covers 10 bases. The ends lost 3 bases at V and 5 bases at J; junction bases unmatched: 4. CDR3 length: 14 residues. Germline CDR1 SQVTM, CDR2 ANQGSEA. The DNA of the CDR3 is TGCAGCGTTGACGGCCTAGCGGGGGACAATGAGCAGTTCTTC. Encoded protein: CSVDGLAGDNEQFF.

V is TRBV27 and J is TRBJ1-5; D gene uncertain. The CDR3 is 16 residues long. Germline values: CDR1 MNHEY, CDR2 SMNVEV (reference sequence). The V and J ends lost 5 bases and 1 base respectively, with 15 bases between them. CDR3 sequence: CASSPRSVYSNQPQHF. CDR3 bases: TGTGCCAGCAGTCCAAGGAGCGTTTACAGCAATCAGCCCCAGCATTTT.

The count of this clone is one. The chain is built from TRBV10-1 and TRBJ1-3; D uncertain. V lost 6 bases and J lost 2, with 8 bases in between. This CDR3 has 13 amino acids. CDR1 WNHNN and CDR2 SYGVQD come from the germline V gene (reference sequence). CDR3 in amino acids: CASSRSTGNTIYF. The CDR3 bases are TGCGCCAGCAGCCGGAGTACTGGAAACACCATATATTTT.

CDR3 loop: CASSDLRGNTIYF. The DNA for the CDR3 is TGCGCCAGCAGTGACCTTCGGGGAAACACCATATATTTT. The chain joins TRBV10-2 to TRBJ1-3, with D unresolved. Between the trimmed V and J ends, which lost 3 bases and 4 bases, there was a span of 7 bases. Germline V lookup: CDR1 WSHSY, CDR2 SAAADI. CDR3 length: 13 amino acids.

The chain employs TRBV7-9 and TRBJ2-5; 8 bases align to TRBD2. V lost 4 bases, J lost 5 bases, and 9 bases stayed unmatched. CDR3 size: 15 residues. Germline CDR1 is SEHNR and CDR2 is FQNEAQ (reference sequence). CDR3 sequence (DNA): TGTGCCAGCAGCTCCCTGGGGCGGGGGGCCGAGACCCAGTACTTC. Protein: CASSSLGRGAETQYF.

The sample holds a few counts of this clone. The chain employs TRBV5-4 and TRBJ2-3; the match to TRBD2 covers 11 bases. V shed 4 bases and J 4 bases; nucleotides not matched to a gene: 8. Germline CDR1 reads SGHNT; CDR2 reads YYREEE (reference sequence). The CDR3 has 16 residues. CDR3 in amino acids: CASSPRLAGRADTQYF. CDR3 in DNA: TGTGCCAGCAGCCCACGACTAGCGGGACGAGCAGATACGCAGTATTTT.

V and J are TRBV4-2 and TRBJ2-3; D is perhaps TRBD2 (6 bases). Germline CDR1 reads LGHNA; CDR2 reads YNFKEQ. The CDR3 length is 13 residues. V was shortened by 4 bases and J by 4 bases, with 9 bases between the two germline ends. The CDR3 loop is CASSRREADTQYF. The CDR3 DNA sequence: TGTGCCAGCAGCCGCAGGGAGGCAGATACGCAGTATTTT.

The CDR3 here is CATSDSSYPKEDTQYF. The CDR3 nucleotides read TGTGCCACCAGTGACTCTAGTTACCCTAAAGAAGATACGCAGTATTTT. The chain employs TRBV24-1 and TRBJ2-3, with D unresolved. Germline values: CDR1 KGHDR, CDR2 SFDVKD. The CDR3 consists of 16 residues. Between the trimmed V and J ends, which lost 4 bases and 5 bases, there was a span of 18 bases.

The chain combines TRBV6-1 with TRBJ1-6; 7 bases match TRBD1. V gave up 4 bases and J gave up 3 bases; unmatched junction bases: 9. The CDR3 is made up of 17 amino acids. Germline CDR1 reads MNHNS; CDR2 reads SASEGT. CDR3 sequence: CASSGPGQLFYNSPLHF. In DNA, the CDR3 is TGTGCCAGCAGTGGCCCGGGACAGCTATTCTATAATTCACCCCTCCACTTT.

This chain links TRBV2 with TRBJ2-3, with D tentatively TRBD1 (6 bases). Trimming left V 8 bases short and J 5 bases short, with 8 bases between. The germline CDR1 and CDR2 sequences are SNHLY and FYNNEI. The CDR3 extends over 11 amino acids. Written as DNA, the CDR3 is TGTGCCAGCCCCAGGGGAGATACGCAGTATTTT. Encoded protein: CASPRGDTQYF.